The 26 T cell receptor beta chains below come from one sample, sequenced in a study of T-cell reconstitution after alpha-beta-depleted transplantation in children. Unique molecular identifiers were used to barcode this TCRbeta library. TCRdb reprocessed the PCR reads via MiXCR and lists one record per CDR3 protein. The sample lists 70,000 to 95,000 distinct CDR3 sequences, 9.5% to 15% seen once, with 11% to 15% in the top ten. The sample was PBMCs from the stem cell graft donor, taken from the stem cell graft. These TCRs come from a human donor who donated a stem cell graft to a child with inherited bone marrow failure.

This clonotype was counted at least ten times. The chain has TRBV5-6 and TRBJ1-6; D is ambiguous. Trimming took 4 bases from V and 7 from J, leaving 9 bases between them. The CDR3 has 13 residues. Germline CDR1 SGHDT, CDR2 YYEEEE. CDR3: CASSTGRNSPLHF. In DNA, the CDR3 is TGTGCCAGCAGCACCGGGCGCAATTCACCCCTCCACTTT.

This clonotype was seen many times. The chain combines TRBV29-1 with TRBJ2-4; TRBD2 aligns across 10 bases. V lost 3 bases to trimming and J lost 3 bases; unmatched junction nucleotides: 5. CDR1 SQVTM and CDR2 ANQGSEA come from the germline V gene. The CDR3 is made up of 15 amino acids. The CDR3, as DNA: TGCAGCGTTGACGGGACTAGCGAAGGCAAAAACATTCAGTACTTC. Translated, it gives CSVDGTSEGKNIQYF.

This clonotype was observed at least ten times. The rearrangement uses TRBV12-3 or TRBV12-4 and TRBJ1-5; 7 bases line up with TRBD1. V lost 4 bases and J lost 3; bases outside the gene matches: 9. This CDR3 region has 16 residues. CDR3 sequence (DNA): TGTGCCAGCAGTTCTCGCAAACAGGGGACCAATCAGCCCCAGCATTTT. Its translation is CASSSRKQGTNQPQHF.

This clonotype was observed a handful of times. The rearrangement uses TRBV12-3 or TRBV12-4 and TRBJ2-7, with 9 positions matching TRBD1. With V trimmed by 5 bases and J by 4 bases, 6 bases remained unmatched. This CDR3 contains 14 residues. CDR3 sequence (DNA): TGTGCCAGCAGTCCCCCGGGACAGGGATACGAGCAGTACTTC. Translated, it gives CASSPPGQGYEQYF.

This clonotype was counted ten times or more. The chain has TRBV7-2 and TRBJ2-1, with TRBD1 matching 8 bases. The CDR3 is 17 residues long. J lost 6 bases, V lost 4 bases, and 14 bases had no gene match. CDR1 and CDR2 from the germline V gene are SGHTA and FQGNSA. The CDR3 region is CASSYDPRDRFVNEQFF. DNA of the CDR3: TGTGCCAGCAGCTACGACCCGAGGGACAGGTTTGTCAATGAGCAGTTCTTC.

This clonotype has at least ten counts. The V and J genes are TRBV14 and TRBJ1-1, with TRBD1 matching 9 bases. This CDR3 region has 14 residues. Germline CDR1 and CDR2: SGHDN and FVKESK. V dropped 8 bases and J dropped 1; count of bases not matched to a gene: 5. CDR3 in DNA: TGTGCCAGCTTAACAGGGGGCCGGAACACTGAAGCTTTCTTT. It specifies CASLTGGRNTEAFF.

This clonotype has ten or more counts. The V gene is TRBV6-5, the J gene TRBJ2-2; 10 positions match TRBD1. J was trimmed by 3 bases and V by 6 bases; bases with no gene match: 4. The CDR3 has 15 amino acids. Per the germline V gene, CDR1 is MNHEY and CDR2 is SVGAGI. The CDR3 protein is CASSRDRGHTGELFF. The CDR3 coding sequence is TGTGCCAGCAGCAGGGACAGGGGACACACCGGGGAGCTGTTTTTT.

This sequence joins TRBV15 and TRBJ1-2; 12 nucleotides line up with TRBD1. J was trimmed by 7 bases and V by 5 bases; bases with no gene match: 11. Per germline, CDR1 LNHNV and CDR2 YYDKDF (reference sequence). This CDR3 region has 16 residues. CDR3 sequence (DNA): TGTGCCACCAGCCCCGGGACAGGGGGCGCAAAAGGTGGCTACACCTTC. The encoded protein is CATSPGTGGAKGGYTF. Together with reference TRBV15 and TRBJ1-2, the CDR3 gives the full variable domain: DAMVIQNPRYQVTQFGKPVTLSCSQTLNHNVMYWYQQKSSQAPKLLFHYYDKDFNNEADTPDNFQSRRPNTSFCFLDIRSPGLGDTAMYLCATSPGTGGAKGGYTFGSGTRLTVV.

This clonotype appeared many times. The CDR3 sequence: CASSLSGGDYTF. The CDR3 bases are TGCGCCAGCAGCTTGAGTGGGGGAGACTACACCTTC. The V and J genes are TRBV5-1 and TRBJ1-2; D perhaps matches TRBD1 (5 bases). Per germline, CDR1 SGHRS and CDR2 YFSETQ. V was trimmed by 1 base and J by 10 bases, leaving 11 bases between them. CDR3 length: 12 amino acids.

This clonotype was found many times. This chain connects TRBV4-2 to TRBJ1-2; 8 nucleotides agree with TRBD1. This CDR3 has 15 amino acids. V trimming: 4 bases; J trimming: 4 bases; junction bases outside the gene matches: 8. Germline assignment: CDR1 LGHNA and CDR2 YNFKEQ. As DNA, the CDR3 is TGTGCCAGCAGCCGGACACAGGGGGGAAGCTATGGCTACACCTTC. Translation gives CASSRTQGGSYGYTF.

This clonotype was observed many times. The gene calls are TRBV7-2 and TRBJ1-5, with D possibly TRBD1 on 6 matching bases. The CDR3 extends over 14 amino acids. The V end lost 5 bases, the J end lost 9 bases, and 17 bases lay between the germline ends. The germline CDR1 and CDR2 sequences are SGHTA and FQGNSA. The CDR3 DNA reads TGTGCCAGCAGCCTACAAGGGGGGAATGGGCCCCAGCATTTT. Translation gives CASSLQGGNGPQHF.

At least ten counts were recorded for this clonotype. This sequence joins TRBV27 and TRBJ2-5, with 8 bases aligning to TRBD2. The germline CDR1 and CDR2 sequences are MNHEY and SMNVEV (reference sequence). The CDR3 totals 13 residues. V shed 6 bases, J shed 2 bases, and the junction held 2 bases outside the gene matches. The CDR3 reads CASRLADQETQYF. Written as DNA, the CDR3 is TGTGCCAGCAGACTAGCGGATCAAGAGACCCAGTACTTC.

This clonotype was detected ten times or more. The V gene is TRBV29-1, the J gene TRBJ2-2; 7 positions agree with TRBD1. Germline V CDR1 and CDR2: SQVTM, ANQGSEA. The ends lost 7 bases at V and 0 bases at J; junction bases unmatched: 2. This CDR3 region has 13 residues. CDR3 nucleotide sequence: TGCAGCGCCGGGACAGCGAACACCGGGGAGCTGTTTTTT. Translation: CSAGTANTGELFF.

V gene TRBV5-1 combines with J gene TRBJ1-4, with 7 bases lining up with TRBD1. Per the germline V gene, CDR1 is SGHRS and CDR2 is YFSETQ. The CDR3 covers 14 residues. The trim removed 4 bases at V and 5 bases at J, leaving 5 bases unmatched. Here the CDR3 reads CASSRGTENEKLFF. Here the CDR3 DNA reads TGCGCCAGCAGCCGAGGGACAGAAAATGAAAAACTGTTTTTT.

DNA for the CDR3: TGTGCCAGCGGCTCCGGGACTCGCTGCGAGCAGTACTTC. The encoded protein is CASGSGTRCEQYF. The V gene is TRBV7-9, the J gene TRBJ2-7; tentative D call: TRBD2 (6 bases). The germline V and J ends were trimmed by 8 bases and 6 bases, with 17 bases remaining between them. CDR3 length: 13 residues. From germline, CDR1 is SEHNR and CDR2 FQNEAQ (reference sequence). Filled out from reference TRBV7-9 and TRBJ2-7, the complete variable domain reads DTGVSQNPRHKITKRGQNVTFRCDPISEHNRLYWYRQTLGQGPEFLTYFQNEAQLEKSRLLSDRFSAERPKGSFSTLEIQRTEQGDSAMYLCASGSGTRCEQYFGPGTRLTVT.

In this sample, this clonotype turned up many times. The chain joins TRBV11-1 to TRBJ2-3; TRBD2 matches 11 bases. Losses at the gene ends were 6 bases for V and 0 bases for J; bases not matched to a gene: 17. Germline-derived CDR1 and CDR2 are SGHAT and FQDESV (reference sequence). CDR3 length equals 20 residues. CDR3 residues: CASSPGLISGRARSTDTQYF. The CDR3 region has the DNA TGTGCCAGCAGTCCAGGTCTTATTAGCGGGAGGGCGCGGAGCACAGATACGCAGTATTTT.

This clonotype was observed at least ten times. The V call is TRBV5-1, the J call TRBJ2-3; possibly TRBD2 for D (6 bases). The CDR3 spans 16 residues. Germline CDR1 is SGHRS and CDR2 is YFSETQ. V was shortened by 0 bases and J by 2 bases, with 13 bases between the two germline ends. For the CDR3, the DNA is TGCGCCAGCAGCTTGGAAATAGCGGAGACCACAGATACGCAGTATTTT. Translated: CASSLEIAETTDTQYF.

In its sample, this clonotype was seen many times. The CDR3 spells CSVGRASTDTQYF. CDR3 nucleotides: TGCAGCGTTGGGCGGGCTAGCACAGATACGCAGTATTTT. The chain joins TRBV29-1 to TRBJ2-3, with D perhaps matching TRBD2 (5 bases). V was cut by 4 bases and J by 0 bases, with 8 bases left in between. CDR3 length equals 13 residues. The germline V gene encodes CDR1 SQVTM and CDR2 ANQGSEA.

The sample holds many counts of this clonotype. The genes are TRBV2 and TRBJ2-7; D unresolved. Germline V gives CDR1 SNHLY, CDR2 FYNNEI. V lost 0 bases, J lost 8 bases, and 8 bases lay in between. The CDR3 contains 12 residues. The DNA for the CDR3 is TGTGCCAGCAGTGAAGCGAAGGAAAAGCAGTACTTC. The encoded protein is CASSEAKEKQYF.

This clonotype was observed a few times. The genes are TRBV6-6 and TRBJ2-1; no clear D. CDR1 and CDR2 from the germline V gene are MNHNY and SVGAGI (reference sequence). With 0 bases removed from V and 7 bases from J, the gap between germline ends came to 7 bases. The CDR3 is 13 residues long. CDR3 nucleotides: TGTGCCAGCAGTTACTCGTGGGGTAATGAGCAGTTCTTC. Translation: CASSYSWGNEQFF.

Notes on this clonotype: This may come from a read error, since a much larger clone is one base off. Here the CDR3 omits its conserved ending phenylalanine or tryptophan, so a read error is the likely source. V usage is TRBV19 and J usage is TRBJ2-2, with 9 bases matching TRBD1. The CDR3 contains 13 residues. CDR1 is LNHDA, CDR2 SQIVND, per germline (reference sequence). Trimming at V came to 10 bases and at J to 6 bases, leaving 6 bases not matched to a gene. This chain's CDR3 is CAIKDRGAGELFL. Written as DNA, the CDR3 is TGTGCCATCAAGGACAGGGGAGCCGGGGAGCTGTTTCTT.

The V and J genes are TRBV6-4 and TRBJ2-3, with D unresolved. This CDR3 is built from 14 residues. The germline V gene encodes CDR1 MRHNA and CDR2 SNTAGT. Trimming shortened V by 3 bases and J by 3 bases, and 10 bases separated the two germline ends. This CDR3 reads CASSERAITDTQYF. The DNA for the CDR3 is TGTGCCAGCAGTGAACGGGCTATTACAGATACGCAGTATTTT.

The table lists this clonotype with many counts. The CDR3 region has the DNA TGTGCCACCAGTGATCCTTATCGCCCCGGGGAGCTGTTTTTT. Translating gives CATSDPYRPGELFF. This chain links TRBV24-1 with TRBJ2-2; unclear D gene. The CDR3 extends over 14 amino acids. V was shortened by 3 bases and J by 6 bases, with 10 bases between the two germline ends. CDR1 and CDR2 from the germline V gene are KGHDR and SFDVKD.

This clonotype was detected many times. CDR3 sequence (DNA): TGTGCCAGCAGCCCCCGGACTAGCGGGGTTAAGGGTCAGTACTTC. Translation gives CASSPRTSGVKGQYF. The rearrangement links TRBV9 to TRBJ2-7; 12 nucleotides match TRBD2. The germline gives CDR1 SGDLS, CDR2 YYNGEE. The trim removed 4 bases at V and 10 bases at J, leaving 12 bases unmatched. There are 15 residues in the CDR3.

There are many counts of this clonotype. The V call is TRBV7-9, the J call TRBJ1-1, with TRBD1 matching 9 bases. Germline V lookup: CDR1 SEHNR, CDR2 FQNEAQ (reference sequence). The CDR3 is 14 amino acids. The V gene end was trimmed by 5 bases and the J gene end by 6 bases; junction bases not matched to a gene: 7. CDR3 loop: CASSKQTGGAEAFF. CDR3 bases: TGTGCCAGCAGCAAACAGACAGGGGGGGCTGAAGCTTTCTTT. The full variable domain, in which reference TRBV7-9 and TRBJ1-1 provide the parts outside the CDR3, is DTGVSQNPRHKITKRGQNVTFRCDPISEHNRLYWYRQTLGQGPEFLTYFQNEAQLEKSRLLSDRFSAERPKGSFSTLEIQRTEQGDSAMYLCASSKQTGGAEAFFGQGTRLTVV.

The sample holds a few counts of this clonotype. V is TRBV20-1 and J is TRBJ1-5, with TRBD1 as a possible D gene (5 bases). Trimming removed 4 bases from V and 7 bases from J, with 11 bases in between. Germline CDR1 reads DFQATT; CDR2 reads SNEGSKA (reference sequence). The length of the CDR3 is 12 residues. The chain's CDR3 is CSANDWGQPQHF. The CDR3 coding sequence is TGCAGTGCTAACGACTGGGGGCAGCCCCAGCATTTT.